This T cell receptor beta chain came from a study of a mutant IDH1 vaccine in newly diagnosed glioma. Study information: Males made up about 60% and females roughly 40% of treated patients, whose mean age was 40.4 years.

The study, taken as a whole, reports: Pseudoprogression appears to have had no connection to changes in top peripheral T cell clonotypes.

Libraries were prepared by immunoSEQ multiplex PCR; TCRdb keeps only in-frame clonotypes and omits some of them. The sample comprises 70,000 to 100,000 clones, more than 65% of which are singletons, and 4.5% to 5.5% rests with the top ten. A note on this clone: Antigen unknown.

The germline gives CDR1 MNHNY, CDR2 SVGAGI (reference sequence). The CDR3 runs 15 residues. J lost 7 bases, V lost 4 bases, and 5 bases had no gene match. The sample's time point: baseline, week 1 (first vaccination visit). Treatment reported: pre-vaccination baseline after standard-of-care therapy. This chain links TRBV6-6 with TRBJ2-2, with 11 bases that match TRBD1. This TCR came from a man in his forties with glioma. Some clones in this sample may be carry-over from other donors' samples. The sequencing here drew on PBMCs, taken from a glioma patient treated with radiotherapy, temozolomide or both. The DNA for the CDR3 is TGTGCCAGCAGTTCCGGACAGGGGGCCGGCGGGGAGCTGTTTTTT. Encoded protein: CASSSGQGAGGELFF.